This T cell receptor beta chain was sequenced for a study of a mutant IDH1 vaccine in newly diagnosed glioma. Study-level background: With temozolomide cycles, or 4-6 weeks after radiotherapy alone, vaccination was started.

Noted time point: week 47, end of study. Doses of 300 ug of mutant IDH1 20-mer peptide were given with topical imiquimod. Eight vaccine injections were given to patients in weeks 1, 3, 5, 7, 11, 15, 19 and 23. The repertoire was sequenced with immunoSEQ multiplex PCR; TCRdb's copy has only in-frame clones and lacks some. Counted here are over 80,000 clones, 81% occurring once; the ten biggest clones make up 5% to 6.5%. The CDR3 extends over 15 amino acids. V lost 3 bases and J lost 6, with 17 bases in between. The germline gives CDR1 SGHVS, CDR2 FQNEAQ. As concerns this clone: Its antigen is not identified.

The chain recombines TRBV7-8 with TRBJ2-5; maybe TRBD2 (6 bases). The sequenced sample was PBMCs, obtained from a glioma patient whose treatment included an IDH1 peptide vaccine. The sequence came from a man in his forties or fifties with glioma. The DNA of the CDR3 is TGTGCCAGCAGCTTTATGACTAGTGTCGTGCAGACCCAGTACTTC. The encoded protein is CASSFMTSVVQTQYF.